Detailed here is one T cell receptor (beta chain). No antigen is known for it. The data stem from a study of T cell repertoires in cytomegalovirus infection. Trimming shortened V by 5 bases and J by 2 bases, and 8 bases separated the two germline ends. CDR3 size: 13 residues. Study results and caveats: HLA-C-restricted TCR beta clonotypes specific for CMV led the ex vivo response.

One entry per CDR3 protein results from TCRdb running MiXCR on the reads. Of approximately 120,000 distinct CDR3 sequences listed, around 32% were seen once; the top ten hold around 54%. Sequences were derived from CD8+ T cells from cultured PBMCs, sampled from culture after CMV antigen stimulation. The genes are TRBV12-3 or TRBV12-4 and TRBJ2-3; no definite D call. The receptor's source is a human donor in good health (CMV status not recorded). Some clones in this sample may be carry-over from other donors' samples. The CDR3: CASSATPTDTQYF. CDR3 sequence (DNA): TGTGCCAGCAGTGCCACACCCACAGATACGCAGTATTTT.